This T cell receptor beta chain was recovered during a study of PD-L1 blockade in urothelial cancer. The CDR3 covers 13 residues. V lost 0 bases, J lost 4 bases, and 7 bases lay in between. Germline lookup yields CDR1 SGHTS and CDR2 YDEGEE. Measured with immunoSEQ multiplex PCR; TCRdb has only the in-frame clones, and not every one. The sample gives about 130,000 clones, roughly 84% of which show up once; under 3.5% is in the top ten. Noted time point: pretreatment peripheral blood. The clonotype originates from a middle-aged man with urothelial cancer. Sequencing used PBMCs, obtained around atezolizumab (anti-PD-L1) treatment. The chain joins TRBV5-8 to TRBJ2-5; D gene unclear. The CDR3 nucleotides are TGTGCCAGCAGCTTGGGACACACAGAGACCCAGTACTTC. Translated, it gives CASSLGHTETQYF.